This TCR beta chain was captured by sequencing in a study of T cell repertoires in cytomegalovirus infection. General observations from the study: Summed public TCR beta family frequency identified CMV carriers bearing the relevant HLA. Predominance within the ex vivo response was attributable to HLA-C-restricted CMV-specific TCR beta clonotypes.

V trimming: 6 bases; J trimming: 7 bases; junction bases outside the gene matches: 9. Germline V CDR1 and CDR2: MDHEN, SYDVKM. CDR3 length: 15 amino acids. TCRdb called the reads again in MiXCR, with one record for every CDR3 protein. The sample lists about 150,000 distinct CDR3 sequences, 23% seen once, with 9.5% to 12% in the top ten. This clonotype was seen a few times. Its specificity is unknown. This clonotype originated in a human donor in good health (CMV status not recorded). Some clones in this sample may be carry-over from other donors' samples. J is TRBJ1-6 and V is TRBV28, with 7 bases aligning to TRBD1. Input material: PBMCs. CDR3 loop: CASRVQGQMNSPLHF. The CDR3 coding sequence is TGTGCCAGCAGAGTACAGGGGCAGATGAATTCACCCCTCCACTTT.